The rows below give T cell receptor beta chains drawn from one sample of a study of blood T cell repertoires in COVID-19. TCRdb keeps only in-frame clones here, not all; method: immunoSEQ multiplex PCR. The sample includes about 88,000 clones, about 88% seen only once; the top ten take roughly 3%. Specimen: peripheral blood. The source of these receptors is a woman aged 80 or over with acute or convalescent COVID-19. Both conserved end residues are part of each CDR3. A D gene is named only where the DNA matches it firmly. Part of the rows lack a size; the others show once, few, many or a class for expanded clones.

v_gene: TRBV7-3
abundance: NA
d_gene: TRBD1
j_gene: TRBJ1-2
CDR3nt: TGTGCCAGCAGCCCACAGGGGGGGCTTGACTATGGCTACACCTTC
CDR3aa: CASSPQGGLDYGYTF

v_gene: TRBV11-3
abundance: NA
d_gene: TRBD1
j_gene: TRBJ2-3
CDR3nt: TGTGCCAGCAGCTATGGGGGAACAGGGGGAACAGATACGCAGTATTTT
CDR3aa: CASSYGGTGGTDTQYF

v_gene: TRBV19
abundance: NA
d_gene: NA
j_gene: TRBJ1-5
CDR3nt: TGTGCCAGTGGGGAGGGCAATCAGCCCCAGCATTTT
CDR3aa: CASGEGNQPQHF

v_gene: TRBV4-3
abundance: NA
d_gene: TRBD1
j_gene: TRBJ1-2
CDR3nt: TGCGCCAGCAGCCAAGGGACAGGGGGCGCGTACTATGGCTACACCTTC
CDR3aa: CASSQGTGGAYYGYTF

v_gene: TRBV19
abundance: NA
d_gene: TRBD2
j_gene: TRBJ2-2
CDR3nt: TGTGTAGGGCTAGCGGGGACATGGGGGGAGCTGTTTTTT
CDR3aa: CVGLAGTWGELFF

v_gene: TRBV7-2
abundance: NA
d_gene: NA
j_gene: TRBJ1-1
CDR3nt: TGTGCCAGCAGCTTAGGCGGAGGGGTCACTGAAGCTTTCTTT
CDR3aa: CASSLGGGVTEAFF

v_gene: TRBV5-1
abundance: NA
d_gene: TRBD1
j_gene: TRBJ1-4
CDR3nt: TGCGCCAGCAGCTTGGGACAGGGAGATGAAAAACTGTTTTTT
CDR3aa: CASSLGQGDEKLFF

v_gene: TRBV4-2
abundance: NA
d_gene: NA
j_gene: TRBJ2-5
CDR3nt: TGTGCCAGCAGCCAAGGTTCGGGGAGCCTTGGGACCCAGTACTTC
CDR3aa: CASSQGSGSLGTQYF

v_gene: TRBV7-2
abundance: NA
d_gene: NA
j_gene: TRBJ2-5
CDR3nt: TGTGCCAGCAGCCCCTGGACAACGCAAGAGACCCAGTACTTC
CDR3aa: CASSPWTTQETQYF

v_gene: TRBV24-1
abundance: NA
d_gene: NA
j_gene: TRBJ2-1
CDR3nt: TGTGCCACCAGTGATCCTACAGGGCCGAGCTCCTACAATGAGCAGTTCTTC
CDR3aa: CATSDPTGPSSYNEQFF

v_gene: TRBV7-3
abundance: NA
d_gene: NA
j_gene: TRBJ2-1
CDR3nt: TGTGCCAGCAGCTCCCGGAGCACTAATGAGCAGTTCTTC
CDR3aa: CASSSRSTNEQFF

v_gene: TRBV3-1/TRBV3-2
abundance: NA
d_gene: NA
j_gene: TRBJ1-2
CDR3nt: TGTGCCAGCAGCCAAGCTAGAGTTGGCTACACCTTC
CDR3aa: CASSQARVGYTF

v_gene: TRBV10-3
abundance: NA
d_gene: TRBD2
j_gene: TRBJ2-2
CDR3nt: TGTGCCATCGCGGGACTAGCGGCCGGGGAGCTGTTTTTT
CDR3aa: CAIAGLAAGELFF

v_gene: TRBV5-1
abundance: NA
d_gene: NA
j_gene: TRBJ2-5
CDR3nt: TGCGCCAGCAGCTTGTCCGCCAGGGAGACCCAGTACTTC
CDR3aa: CASSLSARETQYF

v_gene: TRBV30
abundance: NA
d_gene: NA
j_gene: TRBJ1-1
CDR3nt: TGTGCCTGGAGCCCCACCAGGGGTTTCGCTTTCTTT
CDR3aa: CAWSPTRGFAFF

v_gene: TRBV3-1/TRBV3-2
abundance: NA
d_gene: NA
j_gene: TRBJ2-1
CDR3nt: TGTGCCAGCAGTCAAAGAGGGCAGAAATACAATGAGCAGTTCTTC
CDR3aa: CASSQRGQKYNEQFF

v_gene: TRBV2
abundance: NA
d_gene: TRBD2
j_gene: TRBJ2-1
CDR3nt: TGTGCCAGCAGGGGGACTAGCGGCTCCTACAATGAGCAGTTCTTC
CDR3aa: CASRGTSGSYNEQFF

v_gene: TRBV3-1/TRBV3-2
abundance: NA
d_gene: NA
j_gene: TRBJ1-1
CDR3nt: TGTGCCAGCAGCCAAGATTGGGCCATCTCTGAAGCTTTCTTT
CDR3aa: CASSQDWAISEAFF

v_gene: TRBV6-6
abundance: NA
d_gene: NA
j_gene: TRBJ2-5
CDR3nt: TGTGCCAGCAGTTACTGGGCGGGCAAACAAGAGACCCAGTACTTC
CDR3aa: CASSYWAGKQETQYF

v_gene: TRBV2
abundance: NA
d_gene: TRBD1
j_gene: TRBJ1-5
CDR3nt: TGTGCCAGCAGTACTACAGGGGGCTGGGAGCCCCAGCATTTT
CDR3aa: CASSTTGGWEPQHF

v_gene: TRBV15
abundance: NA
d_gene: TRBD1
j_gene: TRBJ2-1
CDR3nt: TGTGCCATTGGACAGGATTCCTACAATGAGCAGTTCTTC
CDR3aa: CAIGQDSYNEQFF

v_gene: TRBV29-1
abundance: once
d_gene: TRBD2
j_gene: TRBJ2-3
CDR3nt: TGCAGCGTTGCCTCCGGGACTAGCGGTTCCACAGATACGCAGTATTTT
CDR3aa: CSVASGTSGSTDTQYF

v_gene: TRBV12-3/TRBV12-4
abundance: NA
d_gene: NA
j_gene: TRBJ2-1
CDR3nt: TGTGCCAGCAGCACCATACTAGTGGGGGAGCAGTTCTTC
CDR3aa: CASSTILVGEQFF

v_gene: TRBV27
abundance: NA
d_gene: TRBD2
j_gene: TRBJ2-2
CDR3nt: TGTGCCAGCAGCCCGACCCCACTACTAGCGGGAGGCACCGGGGAGCTGTTTTTT
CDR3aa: CASSPTPLLAGGTGELFF

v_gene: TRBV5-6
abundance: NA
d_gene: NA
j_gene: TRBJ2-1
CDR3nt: TGTGCCAGCAGCTACATCTACAATGAGCAGTTCTTC
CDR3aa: CASSYIYNEQFF

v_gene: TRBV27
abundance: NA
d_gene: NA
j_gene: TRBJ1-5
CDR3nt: TGTGCCAGCACTCTTCTCCAGGGGCACCAGCCCCAGCATTTT
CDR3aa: CASTLLQGHQPQHF

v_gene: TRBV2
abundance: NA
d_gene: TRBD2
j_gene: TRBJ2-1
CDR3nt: TGTGCCAGCAGTCCAAATAGCGGGAGGGCCTACAATGAGCAGTTCTTC
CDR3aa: CASSPNSGRAYNEQFF

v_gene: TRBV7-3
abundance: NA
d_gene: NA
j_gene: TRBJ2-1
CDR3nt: TGTGCCAGCAGCGAACAGGCAACTACCTACAATGAGCAGTTCTTC
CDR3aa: CASSEQATTYNEQFF

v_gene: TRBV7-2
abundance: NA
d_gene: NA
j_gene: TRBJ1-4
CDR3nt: TGTGCCAGCAGCCCGTCCGGGAATGAAAAACTGTTTTTT
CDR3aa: CASSPSGNEKLFF

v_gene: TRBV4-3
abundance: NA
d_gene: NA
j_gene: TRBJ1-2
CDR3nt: TGCGCCAGCAGCCAAGATCGAGAGTACTATGGCTACACCTTC
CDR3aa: CASSQDREYYGYTF

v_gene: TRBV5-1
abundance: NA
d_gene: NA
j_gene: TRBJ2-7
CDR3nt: TGCGCCAGCAGCTTGGCCGACCGGCGGAAAGAGCAGTACTTC
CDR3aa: CASSLADRRKEQYF

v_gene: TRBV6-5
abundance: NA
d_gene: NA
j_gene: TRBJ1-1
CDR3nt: TGTGCCAGCACTAAAGTGACGGGGGTAGGAACTGAAGCTTTCTTT
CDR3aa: CASTKVTGVGTEAFF

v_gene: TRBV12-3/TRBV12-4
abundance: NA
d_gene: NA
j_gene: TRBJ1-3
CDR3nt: TGTGCCAGCAGTTTTTTGCAGGGAAACACCATATATTTT
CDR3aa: CASSFLQGNTIYF

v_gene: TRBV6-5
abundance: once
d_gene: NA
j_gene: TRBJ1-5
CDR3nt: TGTGCCAGCGACCGGGTTTGGGGGGATCAGCCCCAGCATTTT
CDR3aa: CASDRVWGDQPQHF

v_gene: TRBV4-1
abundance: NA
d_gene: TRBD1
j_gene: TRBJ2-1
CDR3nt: TGCGCCAGCAGCCAAGACCCAACAGGGGGGTCCTACAATGAGCAGTTCTTC
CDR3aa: CASSQDPTGGSYNEQFF

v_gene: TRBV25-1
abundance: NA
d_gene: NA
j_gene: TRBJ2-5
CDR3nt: TGTGCCAGCAGTCCGACTGACGGGTGGGAGACCCAGTACTTC
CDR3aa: CASSPTDGWETQYF

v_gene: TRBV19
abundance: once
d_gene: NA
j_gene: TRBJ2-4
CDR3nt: TGTGCCAGTAGTCCCAGGGGAAACATTCAGTACTTC
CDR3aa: CASSPRGNIQYF

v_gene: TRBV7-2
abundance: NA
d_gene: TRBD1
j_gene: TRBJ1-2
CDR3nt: TGTGCCAGCAGCCCCCAAAGCCGGGACAGGGGGCGCACGGGTGGCTACACCTTC
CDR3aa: CASSPQSRDRGRTGGYTF

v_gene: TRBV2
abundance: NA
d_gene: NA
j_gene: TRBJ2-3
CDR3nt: TGTGCCAGCAGTCAGCCTTTTAGCGGCACAGATACGCAGTATTTT
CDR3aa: CASSQPFSGTDTQYF

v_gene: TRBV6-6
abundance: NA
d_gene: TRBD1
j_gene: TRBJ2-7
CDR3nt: TGTGCCAGCAGTGCACAGGGGGCCTACGAGCAGTACTTC
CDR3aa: CASSAQGAYEQYF

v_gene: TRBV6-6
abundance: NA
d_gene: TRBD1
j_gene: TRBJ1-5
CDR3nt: TGTGCCAGCAGGGGTACAGGGGGTTCCTTTTTGTCCCAGCATTTT
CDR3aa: CASRGTGGSFLSQHF

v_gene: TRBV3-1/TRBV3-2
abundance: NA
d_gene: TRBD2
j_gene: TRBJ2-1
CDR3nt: TGTGCCAGCAGCCCATGGACTAGCGGGAACCCCCTTTCCTCCTACAATGAGCAGTTCTTC
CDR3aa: CASSPWTSGNPLSSYNEQFF

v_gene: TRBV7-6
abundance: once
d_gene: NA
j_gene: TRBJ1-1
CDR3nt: TGTGCCAGCAGCTTAGCGCATGGCACGGCAGGAGAAGCTTTCTTT
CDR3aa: CASSLAHGTAGEAFF

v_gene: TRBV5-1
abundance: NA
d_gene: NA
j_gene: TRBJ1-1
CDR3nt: TGCGCCAGCCGGGGGGCCGATAGGACTGAAGCTTTCTTT
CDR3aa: CASRGADRTEAFF

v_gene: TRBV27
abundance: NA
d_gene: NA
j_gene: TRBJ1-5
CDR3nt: TGTGCCAGCAGTTTCCAGGGTCAGCCCCAGCATTTT
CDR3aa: CASSFQGQPQHF

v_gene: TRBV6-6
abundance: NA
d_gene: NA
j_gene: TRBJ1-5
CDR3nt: TGTGCCAGCAGACCTCCGGGGACAAATCAGCCCCAGCATTTT
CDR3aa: CASRPPGTNQPQHF

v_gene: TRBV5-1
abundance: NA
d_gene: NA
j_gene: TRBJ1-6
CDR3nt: TGCGCCAGCAGCTTGGATCTGTTTAATTCACCCCTCCACTTT
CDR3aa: CASSLDLFNSPLHF

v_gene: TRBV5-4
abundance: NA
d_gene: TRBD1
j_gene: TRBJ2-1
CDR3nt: TGTGCCAGCAGCGGGGGACAGGCGAGCTACAATGAGCAGTTCTTC
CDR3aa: CASSGGQASYNEQFF

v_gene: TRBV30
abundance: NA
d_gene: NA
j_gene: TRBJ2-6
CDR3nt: TGTGCCTGGGAATTCCTGGGGGCCAACGTCCTGACTTTC
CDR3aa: CAWEFLGANVLTF

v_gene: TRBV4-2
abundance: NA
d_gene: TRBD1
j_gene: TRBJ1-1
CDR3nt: TGTGCCAGCAGCCAAGAGGGACAGGGGAACACTGAAGCTTTCTTT
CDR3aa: CASSQEGQGNTEAFF

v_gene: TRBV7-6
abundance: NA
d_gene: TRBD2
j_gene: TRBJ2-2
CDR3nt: TGTGCCAGCAGCTTCCTAGCGGGAGAGACCGGGGAGCTGTTTTTT
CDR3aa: CASSFLAGETGELFF

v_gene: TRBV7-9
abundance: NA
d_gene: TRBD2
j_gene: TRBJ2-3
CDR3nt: TGTGCCAGCTCAGTACGGGGGGGTGACACAGATACGCAGTATTTT
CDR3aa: CASSVRGGDTDTQYF

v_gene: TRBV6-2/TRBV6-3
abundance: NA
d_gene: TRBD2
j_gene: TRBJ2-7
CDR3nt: TGTGCCAGCAGTTACCGCAGCGGGGTCCCCTACGAGCAGTACTTC
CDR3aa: CASSYRSGVPYEQYF

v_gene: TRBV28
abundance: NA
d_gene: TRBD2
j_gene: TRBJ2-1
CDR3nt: TGTGCCAGCAGTTTTATTAGCGGGAGGAACGCAAATGAGCAGTTCTTC
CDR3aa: CASSFISGRNANEQFF

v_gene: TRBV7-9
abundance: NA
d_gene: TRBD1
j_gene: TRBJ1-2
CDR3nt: TGTGCCAGCAGCTCCGGACAGGGCGGAGGCGGCTACACCTTC
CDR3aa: CASSSGQGGGGYTF